The clone carrying this T cell receptor beta chain occurred a few times. Its antigen remains unidentified. This sample is drawn from a study of T cells after yellow fever vaccination. Findings of the study overall: Bulk-population clonotypes that are abundant could appear as contaminants in FACS-sorted repertoires.

CDR1 is SGHKS and CDR2 is YYEKEE in the germline V gene (reference sequence). CDR3 length: 14 residues. V lost 4 bases to trimming and J lost 6 bases, with 16 bases between them. MiXCR, applied by TCRdb to the 5' RACE reads, yields one record per CDR3 protein. Among roughly 340,000 distinct CDR3 sequences, around 3.9% were seen once, and the ten largest hold roughly a quarter. This clonotype originated in a man younger than 35 who received the YFV17D yellow fever vaccine. The specimen comprised PBMCs, sampled 5 days after the yellow fever booster vaccination. This sequence joins TRBV5-5 and TRBJ1-1; D is ambiguous. CDR3 coding DNA: TGTGCCAGCAGCCCCGCCAGCTGGGATCCTGAAGCTTTCTTT. This encodes CASSPASWDPEAFF.